This T cell receptor (beta chain) is drawn from a study of identical twins. This clonotype was seen a few times. After template switching added a universal primer site, the resulting cDNA carried unique molecular identifiers. MiXCR was run by TCRdb on the 5' RACE reads, yielding one entry per CDR3 protein. The sample contains 690,000 or so distinct CDR3 sequences, 8.5% to 9% of which appear only once. Germline trimming cut 6 bases from V and 0 bases from J; bases unmatched to any gene: 8. Germline loops: CDR1 MNHNS, CDR2 SASEGT. CDR3 length: 15 amino acids. These data also featured in a second study, about yellow fever vaccine responses in identical twins.

The sample comprised PBMCs. The chain couples TRBV6-1 to TRBJ2-7; 7 nucleotides agree with TRBD1. This TCR derives from a woman in her late teens or twenties in good health. DNA for the CDR3: TGTGCCAGCAGCAGGGACAGCAGTAACTCCTACGAGCAGTACTTC. As protein: CASSRDSSNSYEQYF.